This T cell receptor beta chain comes out of a study of blood T cell repertoires in COVID-19. About the study: COVID-19 samples, acute and convalescent, were from the United States, Italy and Spain.

Repertoires were generated with immunoSEQ multiplex PCR, while TCRdb's copy carries only in-frame clones and drops some. The profile shows 180,000 or so clones, 75% to 90% of them singletons. Germline CDR1 is LNHDA and CDR2 is SQIVND (reference sequence). Between the trimmed V and J ends, which lost 5 bases and 1 base, there was a span of 11 bases. CDR3 length equals 14 residues. Each recovered donor of Cohort 3 presented with two negative PCRs, clearance, or symptom resolution. The sequence derives from a woman in her fifties or sixties who had recovered from COVID-19. The chain recombines TRBV19 with TRBJ1-1, with a tentative D call TRBD1 (5 bases). The sequencing input was PBMCs or T cells enriched from blood (not recorded which). The CDR3 nucleotides are TGTGCCAGTAGTCTCAGGGCCTCGAACACTGAAGCTTTCTTT. Protein: CASSLRASNTEAFF.